The T cell receptor (beta chain) described here comes from a study of T cell repertoires and HLA-DP antigens. Study-wide background: Transduced HeLa cells presented HLA-DP to CD4+ T cells.

Sequenced by immunoSEQ multiplex PCR; TCRdb stores in-frame clones only, minus some. Among some 120,000 clones listed, 92% were seen once. General study findings and limits: Average cumulative frequency of previously undetected clones was just over 35% against one allele and less than 60% against the other. The CD4+ repertoire was not split into naive and memory. A non-physiological HeLa system presented antigen to total CD4+ responders.

This clone turned up a few times. The antigen remains unidentified. This CDR3 has 17 residues. This receptor was obtained from a woman under 30 in good health and CMV-seronegative. The sequenced sample consisted of CD4+ T cells from PBMCs. J is TRBJ2-5 and V is TRBV21-1; the table's D call TRBD2 went unverified against the DNA. TRBV21-1 is described as a pseudogene. The CDR3: CASSKAVPLPQKETQYF. The CDR3 DNA reads as TGTGCCAGCAGCAAAGCGGTACCACTCCCGCAAAAAGAGACCCAGTACTTC.